Each of the 23 T cell receptor beta chains below was sequenced from the same sample in a study of blood T cell repertoires in COVID-19. Sequencing was performed with immunoSEQ multiplex PCR; in TCRdb, only in-frame clones are kept and a portion is missing. The sample records around 94,000 clones, approximately 84% being singletons. Sequencing was carried out using peripheral blood. All receptors come from a man in his sixties with acute or convalescent COVID-19.

The rearrangement joins TRBV6-5 to TRBJ1-1, with D possibly matching TRBD1 (6 bases). Trimming cost V 5 bases and J 6 bases, with 16 bases left between them. The CDR3 loop spans 14 amino acids. In germline, CDR1 is MNHEY, CDR2 SVGAGI. The CDR3: CASSPPTGIAEAFF. In nucleotides, the CDR3 is TGTGCCAGCAGTCCCCCAACAGGGATCGCTGAAGCTTTCTTT.

V is TRBV11-2 and J is TRBJ2-5; 8 bases align to TRBD1. Germline CDR1 is SGHAT and CDR2 is FQNNGV. The J segment lost 4 bases and the V segment lost 4 bases, leaving 2 bases of the junction unmatched. This CDR3 is 13 amino acids long. CDR3 region: CASSSTGAETQYF. The CDR3 bases are TGTGCCAGCAGCTCGACAGGGGCAGAGACCCAGTACTTC.

This chain joins TRBV27 and TRBJ1-2; D call uncertain. The length of the CDR3 is 13 residues. CDR1 and CDR2 from the germline V gene are MNHEY and SMNVEV (reference sequence). Trimming stripped 3 bases from V and 4 bases from J, with 9 bases between. The CDR3 sequence: CASSLAGTYGYTF. The CDR3 bases are TGTGCCAGCAGTTTGGCGGGTACCTATGGCTACACCTTC.

In its sample, this clone was seen a few times. CDR3 residues: CASSPVAEPTGELFF. CDR3 nucleotide sequence: TGTGCCAGCTCTCCGGTAGCGGAGCCCACCGGGGAGCTGTTTTTT. The chain couples TRBV18 to TRBJ2-2, with D perhaps TRBD2 (6 bases). V gave up 6 bases and J gave up 4 bases, with 15 bases separating them. Germline V CDR1 and CDR2: KGHSH, LQKENI. The CDR3 covers 15 residues.

The chain uses TRBV9 and TRBJ1-2; D gene unclear. Germline V gene sequence: CDR1 SGDLS, CDR2 YYNGEE. CDR3 length: 14 residues. V dropped 7 bases and J dropped 1 base, with 14 bases sitting between them. CDR3 loop: CASGEGVGNYGYTF. The CDR3 DNA reads as TGTGCCAGCGGGGAGGGAGTGGGTAACTATGGCTACACCTTC.

This sequence joins TRBV29-1 and TRBJ2-3; 8 bases line up with TRBD2. J was trimmed by 6 bases and V by 3 bases; bases with no gene match: 5. The CDR3 length is 13 residues. CDR1 is SQVTM, CDR2 ANQGSEA, per germline. CDR3 loop: CSVDGTRGDTQYF. CDR3 DNA sequence: TGCAGCGTTGACGGGACTAGAGGGGATACGCAGTATTTT.

V is TRBV30 and J is TRBJ1-2, with a tentative D call TRBD1 (6 bases). The V and J ends lost 0 bases and 1 base respectively, with 9 bases between them. The V gene's germline CDR1 is GTSNPN and CDR2 SVGIG (reference sequence). This CDR3 contains 14 residues. The CDR3 nucleotides read TGTGCCTGGAGTGTACAGGGCCTTAACTATGGCTACACCTTC. It yields the protein CAWSVQGLNYGYTF.

This clone was found a few times. The chain links TRBV7-8 to TRBJ1-1; TRBD1 might be the D (5 bases). Germline values: CDR1 SGHVS, CDR2 FQNEAQ. The CDR3 is 15 amino acids. Trimming removed 2 bases from V and 5 bases from J, with 15 bases in between. CDR3 in DNA: TGTGCCAGCAGCTTACGTGGGGCCGCCTTAACTGAAGCTTTCTTT. Amino acids: CASSLRGAALTEAFF.

The chain combines TRBV21-1 with TRBJ1-5; TRBD1 reflects the table's D call only, with no check against the DNA. TRBV21-1 is a documented pseudogene. The CDR3 has 16 residues. The DNA for the CDR3 is TGTGCCAGCAGCAAAGGGGCAGGGCTTAGCAATCAGCCCCAGCATTTT. Its translation: CASSKGAGLSNQPQHF.

The count of this clone is one. This chain links TRBV30 with TRBJ2-5; D not certain. Germline CDR1 GTSNPN, CDR2 SVGIG (reference sequence). The V end was cut by 5 bases, the J end by 5 bases, with 18 bases between. The CDR3 is made up of 14 amino acids. DNA for the CDR3: TGTGCCTGGGCTGTTGGGCCAGGCCAGGAGACCCAGTACTTC. Translated, it gives CAWAVGPGQETQYF.

The chain is built from TRBV6-5 and TRBJ2-2; TRBD2 might be the D (5 bases). The length of the CDR3 is 14 residues. Looked up from germline, CDR1 is MNHEY and CDR2 is SVGAGI. Trimming shortened V by 0 bases and J by 5 bases, and 7 bases separated the two germline ends. The CDR3 nucleotides are TGTGCCAGCAGTTACTCGACGGGGACCGGGGAGCTGTTTTTT. Encoded protein: CASSYSTGTGELFF.

J is TRBJ1-1 and V is TRBV5-1; weak D call: TRBD1 (6 bases). Germline V gene sequence: CDR1 SGHRS, CDR2 YFSETQ. Trimming took off 3 bases at V and 10 bases at J, with 22 bases between the two ends. The CDR3 is 15 residues long. CDR3 sequence: CASSSGAEGGRRAFF. The CDR3 nucleotides read TGCGCCAGCAGCTCCGGAGCTGAGGGGGGGCGGAGAGCTTTCTTT.

This chain uses TRBV5-4 with TRBJ2-2; D unresolved. CDR3 length: 12 residues. The V gene's germline CDR1 is SGHNT and CDR2 YYREEE (reference sequence). The ends were cut back, 2 bases at V and 4 bases at J, with 3 bases in the middle. This CDR3 reads CASSFGTGELFF. The CDR3 DNA sequence: TGTGCCAGCAGCTTCGGCACCGGGGAGCTGTTTTTT.

J is TRBJ2-2 and V is TRBV24-1; D perhaps matches TRBD1 (5 bases). Trimming pared 2 bases from V and 1 base from J, leaving 7 bases between. There are 15 residues in the CDR3. CDR1 and CDR2 (germline): KGHDR, SFDVKD. The CDR3 coding sequence is TGTGCCACCAGTGATTCGCAGGGGAACACCGGGGAGCTGTTTTTT. This encodes CATSDSQGNTGELFF.

This clone came up a few times. Relative to the germline gene, one junction end is altered; a read error may explain this. The rearrangement uses TRBV16 and TRBJ1-2; D may be TRBD1 (5 bases). The CDR3 runs to 14 residues. Germline CDR1 is KGHSY and CDR2 is FQNENV. The CDR3 spells CASSIMNQGIGSTF. The CDR3 DNA is TGTGCCAGCAGCATAATGAATCAGGGTATCGGCTCCACCTTC.

In regard to this clone: Sequence at one end of the junction differs from germline and may be a read error. V gene TRBV7-9 combines with J gene TRBJ1-5, with 7 nucleotides matching TRBD1. Germline CDR1 and CDR2: SEHNR and FQNEAQ (reference sequence). This CDR3 is built from 16 residues. The CDR3: CASSLAGGPTTQPQHF. Written as DNA, the CDR3 is TGTGCCAGCAGTTTAGCAGGGGGACCTACCACTCAGCCCCAGCATTTT.

The V and J genes are TRBV7-2 and TRBJ1-2, with D perhaps matching TRBD1 (6 bases). Germline loops: CDR1 SGHTA, CDR2 FQGNSA. V was trimmed by 2 bases and J by 4 bases, leaving 11 bases between them. The length of the CDR3 is 14 residues. DNA of the CDR3: TGTGCCAGCAGCTTAAATCAGGGGAGCTATGGCTACACCTTC. Protein sequence: CASSLNQGSYGYTF.

The chain links TRBV10-3 to TRBJ1-2; TRBD1 matches at 10 bases. The V segment lost 1 base and the J segment 1 base; nucleotides outside the gene matches: 3. Germline V gene data show CDR1 as ENHRY and CDR2 as SYGVKD. This CDR3 is 16 amino acids long. Here the CDR3 DNA reads TGTGCCATCAGTGAGTGGGACAGGGGTTTTAACTATGGCTACACCTTC. Protein product: CAISEWDRGFNYGYTF.

This rearrangement joins TRBV25-1 to TRBJ1-6; D is possibly TRBD1 (5 bases). The length of the CDR3 is 13 residues. Looked up from germline, CDR1 is MGHDK and CDR2 is SYGVNS. Trimming removed 11 bases at V and 11 bases at J, with 19 bases between. As DNA, the CDR3 is TGTGCCGGGGGGGTGGCAGGGAGAACACCCCTCCACTTT. This translates into CAGGVAGRTPLHF.

V is TRBV6-2 or TRBV6-3 and J is TRBJ2-1, with a tentative D call TRBD2 (6 bases). From germline, CDR1 is MNHEY and CDR2 SVGEGT. Trimming stripped 2 bases from V and 6 bases from J, with 14 bases between. The CDR3 runs to 15 residues. CDR3 DNA sequence: TGTGCCAGCAGTTACCTGGGGGGTAGGGGCAATGAGCAGTTCTTC. Its protein is CASSYLGGRGNEQFF.

V and J are TRBV7-9 and TRBJ1-1, with a weak D call TRBD1 (5 bases). V was cut by 4 bases and J by 7 bases, with 7 bases left in between. The CDR3 has 11 amino acids. Germline V gene data show CDR1 as SEHNR and CDR2 as FQNEAQ (reference sequence). The chain's CDR3 is CASSSTGEAFF. In DNA form, the CDR3 reads TGTGCCAGCAGCTCTACAGGTGAAGCTTTCTTT.

The chain links TRBV30 to TRBJ2-5; 8 positions agree with TRBD1. CDR1 and CDR2 (germline): GTSNPN, SVGIG (reference sequence). V gave up 2 bases and J gave up 4 bases; unmatched junction bases: 0. The CDR3 spans 12 residues. The CDR3 region has the DNA TGTGCCTGGAGTACAGGGGGAGAGACCCAGTACTTC. Protein sequence: CAWSTGGETQYF.

This clone was seen only a few times. J is TRBJ1-6 and V is TRBV5-6, with a possible D match to TRBD1 (6 bases). The V end was cut by 5 bases, the J end by 7 bases, with 19 bases between. This CDR3 region has 16 residues. Germline assignment: CDR1 SGHDT and CDR2 YYEEEE. The CDR3 coding sequence is TGTGCCAGCAGTTCATTCGAGGGGGAGGGAAATTCACCCCTCCACTTT. Amino acid sequence: CASSSFEGEGNSPLHF.